A selection of T cell receptor beta chains follows, all from one sample in a study of tumor-infiltrating lymphocytes in primary liver carcinoma. TCRdb re-called the multiplex PCR reads with MiXCR, one entry per CDR3 protein. The sample carries about 35,000 distinct CDR3 sequences, approximately 73% recorded once. The source material was liver tumor tissue from sampling region 4. The receptors stem from a middle-aged man with primary liver carcinoma and hepatitis B virus infection. The CDR3 runs from the conserved cysteine through the conserved F or W. The order of the fields is V gene, clone size, D gene, J gene, CDR3 DNA, CDR3 protein. D genes are given only for firm matches. Not every row has a clone size; where given, it reads once, few, many or a size class.

TRBV14	NA	NA	TRBJ2-7	TGTGCCAGCAGCGGGACCCCGACCTCCTACGAGCGGCTCTTC	CASSGTPTSYERLF
TRBV5-5	NA	NA	TRBJ2-2	TGTGCCAGCATACTTCACACCGGGGAGCTATTTTTT	CASILHTGELFF
TRBV14	NA	NA	TRBJ2-2	TGTGCCAGCATCTCTCAGATCACCGGGGAGCTGATTTTT	CASISQITGELIF
TRBV29-1	few	NA	TRBJ2-2	TGCAGCGTTCTCGGGGAGGACACCGGGGAGATGTTTTTT	CSVLGEDTGEMFF
TRBV29-1	many	TRBD1	TRBJ1-1	TGCAGCGGGAGGGGGACAGGGGACACTGAAGCTTTCTTT	CSGRGTGDTEAFF
TRBV5-6	NA	TRBD1	TRBJ1-6	TGTGCCAGCAGCTTCTCCGGACAGGGCAAACACTTT	CASSFSGQGKHF
TRBV28	NA	NA	TRBJ2-4	TGTGCCAACAGCCCTCCCGGGTTGTCCAGAAACATTCGGTACTTC	CANSPPGLSRNIRYF
TRBV14	NA	TRBD2	TRBJ2-1	TGTGCGAGCAGTGCCGTAGCGGGATGGGTAAAATATGAGCAGTTCTTC	CASSAVAGWVKYEQFF
TRBV30	NA	TRBD2	TRBJ2-7	TGTTACTGGAGTGCAGGACTAGCGGGAGTTTCTGAGCAGTACTTC	CYWSAGLAGVSEQYF
TRBV10-3	NA	TRBD2	TRBJ2-1	TGTGCCATCAGTGGGGTGCTCGGGACTAGCGGTAGCGCCAATGAGCAGTTCTTC	CAISGVLGTSGSANEQFF
TRBV7-2	few	NA	TRBJ1-2	TGTGCCAGCAGCTCCCCGACAGCTAACTATGGCTACACCTTC	CASSSPTANYGYTF
TRBV29-1	NA	NA	TRBJ1-1	TGCAGTGTTGCCCCAGGGTGGGGGATGAACACTGAAACCTTCTTT	CSVAPGWGMNTETFF
TRBV11-1	NA	NA	TRBJ2-2	TGTGCCAGCAGCTCATTGGGACGGCGAGGCGACACCGAGGAGTTGTTTTTT	CASSSLGRRGDTEELFF
TRBV4-2	NA	NA	TRBJ1-1	TGTGTCAGCAGCCAAGATCGGGGGAGCATTGAAGCTTTCTTT	CVSSQDRGSIEAFF
TRBV12-3/TRBV12-4	few	TRBD2	TRBJ2-3	TGTGCCAGCTGTCCAAGAATGACTAGCAGGAGTGTATTAGATACGCAGTATTTT	CASCPRMTSRSVLDTQYF
TRBV10-3	few	NA	TRBJ2-3	TGTTCCATCGGGGAGAGGTACACAGATACGCAGTATTTT	CSIGERYTDTQYF
TRBV4-1	NA	NA	TRBJ2-7	TGCGCCAGTAGCCAAGTCGGGCCCAACTCCTACGAGCAACACTTC	CASSQVGPNSYEQHF
TRBV4-3	NA	TRBD1	TRBJ2-7	TGCGCCAGTAGCCTTCCCGGGACAGCGACCTACGAGCAGTACTTC	CASSLPGTATYEQYF
TRBV28	few	NA	TRBJ2-7	TGTACCAGCAGCAGCTCCTACGAGCAGTATTTC	CTSSSSYEQYF
TRBV6-6	NA	NA	TRBJ1-2	TGTACCAGCAGCTTGATAGGGGTTAATGGCTACACCTTC	CTSSLIGVNGYTF
TRBV6-2/TRBV6-3	NA	NA	TRBJ2-5	TGTGTCAGCAGTCCCCACCCTCGGGACCTCCTGTACCAAGAGACTCAGTACTTC	CVSSPHPRDLLYQETQYF
TRBV29-1	NA	TRBD1	TRBJ1-4	TGCAGCGTATGGGACAGGGGTGATGAAAGACTGTTTTTT	CSVWDRGDERLFF
TRBV4-2	NA	NA	TRBJ1-2	TGTGCCAGCAGTCAAGATGTCCTGGGCACCTATGGCTACACCTTC	CASSQDVLGTYGYTF
TRBV6-6	NA	NA	TRBJ1-1	TGTGCCAGCGGCTACGATGGCAGGACGAACTCTGAAGCTTTCTTT	CASGYDGRTNSEAFF
TRBV11-1	NA	NA	TRBJ1-1	TGTACCAGTAGCTTCGGACAGACCTTGGGGACTGAAGCTGTCTTT	CTSSFGQTLGTEAVF
TRBV6-2/TRBV6-3	NA	NA	TRBJ2-2	TGTGACAGCAGCCCCTCGGACACCGAGGGGCTGTTTTTT	CDSSPSDTEGLFF
TRBV7-8	NA	TRBD1	TRBJ2-5	TGTGTCAGCAGCATCATAGGGGGCAGAGAGACCCAGTACTTC	CVSSIIGGRETQYF
TRBV7-3	NA	NA	TRBJ2-1	TGTGCCAGCAACTTAGGCCCGAGCTCCTACAATGAGCAGTCCTTC	CASNLGPSSYNEQSF
TRBV10-3	NA	NA	TRBJ2-5	TGTGCCGTCAGTGAGTCCGGGGAGACCCGGTACTTC	CAVSESGETRYF
TRBV5-1	NA	TRBD2	TRBJ2-1	TGCGTCAGCAGCGCTGCGGGGGGTTACAATGAGCAGTTCTTC	CVSSAAGGYNEQFF
TRBV9	NA	NA	TRBJ1-2	TGTGCCAGCAGCTTACACGGGGTTTGGTATGGCTACACCTTC	CASSLHGVWYGYTF
TRBV5-4	NA	TRBD2	TRBJ2-7	TGTGTCAGCAGCTTGGCGGGCGGGAGGGCCCGCGAGCAGTACTTC	CVSSLAGGRAREQYF
TRBV4-2	NA	TRBD2	TRBJ2-7	TGTCCCAACAGCCAAGATGGGACTAGCGGCTCCTACGATCAGTACTTC	CPNSQDGTSGSYDQYF
TRBV4-3	NA	TRBD2	TRBJ2-3	TGCGCCAGCAGCCAGCAACTAGCGGTCACAGCTACGCAGTATTTT	CASSQQLAVTATQYF
TRBV6-5	NA	TRBD2	TRBJ2-3	TGTGCCGGCAACCTAGGACTAGCGGGAACAGATACGCAGTATTTC	CAGNLGLAGTDTQYF
TRBV11-3	NA	TRBD1	TRBJ1-1	TGTGCCATGATCACTCGACAGGGGGCTGAAGCTTTCTTT	CAMITRQGAEAFF
TRBV5-1	many	NA	TRBJ2-6	TGCGCCAACAGCTTGGAAAGCTCTGGGGCCAACGTCCTGACCTTC	CANSLESSGANVLTF
TRBV11-2	NA	NA	TRBJ2-2	TGTGCCAGCAACCCCACCAAGGGGACAACCGGGGAACTGTTTTTT	CASNPTKGTTGELFF
TRBV29-1	NA	NA	TRBJ2-6	TGCAGCGTTGATCTGACCTCAAGCTCCGAGGTCAGCGTCCTGACTTTC	CSVDLTSSSEVSVLTF
TRBV5-1	many	TRBD1	TRBJ2-4	TGCGCCAGCAGCTTGGGAGGGACAGACCTAGCCAAAAACATTCAGTACTTC	CASSLGGTDLAKNIQYF
TRBV6-6	NA	NA	TRBJ1-2	TGTACCTCCTTTGCGGAGCCAGCTAACTATGGCTACACTTTC	CTSFAEPANYGYTF
TRBV29-1	NA	TRBD1	TRBJ1-1	TGCAGTGGGGGACAGGAAGGCTACCAGAACACTGAAGCTATCTTT	CSGGQEGYQNTEAIF
TRBV28	once	NA	TRBJ2-6	TGTACCAGCAGTCCGGCAAGAGATAGCTCTGGGGCCAAGGTCCTGACTTTC	CTSSPARDSSGAKVLTF
TRBV7-9	NA	TRBD2	TRBJ2-3	TGTGCCAACAGTCCCAGCGGGAGAGGGGATACGCAGTATTTT	CANSPSGRGDTQYF
TRBV5-6	NA	NA	TRBJ2-2	TGTGCCAGCAGACCGAAGGCCAGGTCGAACACCGGGGAGCAGTTTTTT	CASRPKARSNTGEQFF
TRBV7-9	NA	NA	TRBJ2-7	TGTGCCAGCGGCCACCAGGACAGAAACTACGAGCAGTACTTC	CASGHQDRNYEQYF
TRBV4-2	NA	TRBD2	TRBJ2-7	TGTACTAGCTGCGTTAGCGGGAGCTACGAGCAGTACTTC	CTSCVSGSYEQYF
TRBV5-6	NA	NA	TRBJ2-7	TGTGCCATCAGTTCAAAACAGGGTCGGGAGCAGTACTTC	CAISSKQGREQYF
TRBV20-1	NA	NA	TRBJ2-7	TGCAGTGCTTCCCCTTCCTACGAGCAGTACTTC	CSASPSYEQYF
TRBV5-4	NA	NA	TRBJ2-7	TGTGCCAGCAGCGGGGGGTCGGGAGCGGAAAACACCTACGAACAGTACTTC	CASSGGSGAENTYEQYF
TRBV11-3	NA	NA	TRBJ2-1	TGTGCCGGCAGCTTAAATACCAATGAGCAATTCTTC	CAGSLNTNEQFF